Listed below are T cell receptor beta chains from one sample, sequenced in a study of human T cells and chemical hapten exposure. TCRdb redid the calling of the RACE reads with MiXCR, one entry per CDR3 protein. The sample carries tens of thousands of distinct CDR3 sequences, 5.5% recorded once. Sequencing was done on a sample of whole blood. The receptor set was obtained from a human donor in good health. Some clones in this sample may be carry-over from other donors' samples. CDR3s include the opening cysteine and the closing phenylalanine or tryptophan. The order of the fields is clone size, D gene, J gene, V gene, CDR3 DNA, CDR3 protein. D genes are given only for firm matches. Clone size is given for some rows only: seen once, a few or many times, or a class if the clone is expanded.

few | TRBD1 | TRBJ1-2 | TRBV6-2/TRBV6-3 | TGTGCCAGCAGCGACAGGGCCCACTCAGTCTTC | CASSDRAHSVF
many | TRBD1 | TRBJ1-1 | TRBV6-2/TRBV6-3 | TGTGCCAGCAGTTACAGGACAGGGGGTGTCCTCACTGAAGCTTTCTTT | CASSYRTGGVLTEAFF
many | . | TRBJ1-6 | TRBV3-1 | TGTGCCAGCAGCCAAATAGGCCAGGGAAAATCACCCCTCCACTTT | CASSQIGQGKSPLHF
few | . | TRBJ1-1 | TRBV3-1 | TGTGCCAGCAGCCAAGATCAACGGGGCCCGTTAGCTTTCTTT | CASSQDQRGPLAFF
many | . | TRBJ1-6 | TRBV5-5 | TGTGCCAGCAGCTTCGGAGGCGGCCGATCACCCCTCCACTTT | CASSFGGGRSPLHF
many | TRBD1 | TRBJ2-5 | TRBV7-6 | TGTGCCAGCAGCTTAGAACAGGGGGCGATCGAGACCCAGTACTTC | CASSLEQGAIETQYF
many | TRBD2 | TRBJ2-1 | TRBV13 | TGTGCCAGCAGCTTAGAGGCGGGAGCGACCTACAATGAGCAGTTCTTC | CASSLEAGATYNEQFF
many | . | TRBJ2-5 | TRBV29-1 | TGCAGCGTTGCACTTTCGGTCGCTGGGGAGACCCAGTACTTC | CSVALSVAGETQYF
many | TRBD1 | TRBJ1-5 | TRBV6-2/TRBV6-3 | TGTGCCAGCAGTTACTACGGGACAGTTAATCAGCCCCAGCATTTT | CASSYYGTVNQPQHF
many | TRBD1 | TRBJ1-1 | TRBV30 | TGTGCCTGGAGACCTAGGGGGCATTTGAACACTGAAGCTTTCTTT | CAWRPRGHLNTEAFF
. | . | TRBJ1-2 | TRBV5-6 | TGTGCCAGCAGCTTGTTGGCAGGATGGGGGGGCTACACCTTC | CASSLLAGWGGYTF
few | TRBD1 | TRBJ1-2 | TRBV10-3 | TGTGCCATCAGTGAGTCCACAGGGGGCCCCCATGGCTACACCTTC | CAISESTGGPHGYTF